The 16 T cell receptor beta chains listed next were all sequenced from one sample in a study of response to subunit inactivated influenza vaccine. TCRdb re-derived calls from the RT-PCR reads in MiXCR, one entry per CDR3 protein. The sample carries around 580,000 distinct CDR3 sequences, about 15% recorded once. The source was PBMCs from blood, collected less than 13 days after vaccination. These receptors all stem from a man aged 50 to 59 who received an inactivated influenza vaccine.

The chain uses TRBV14 and TRBJ2-2; 14 positions agree with TRBD2. Germline V gene data show CDR1 as SGHDN and CDR2 as FVKESK. Trimming removed 3 bases from V and 4 bases from J; junction bases left unmatched: 7. There are 18 residues in the CDR3. CDR3 coding DNA: TGTGCCAGCAGCCAGACCGGACTAGCGGGAGGTTTCACCGGGGAGCTGTTTTTT. Its translation is CASSQTGLAGGFTGELFF.

This clonotype showed up just a few times. The chain links TRBV7-2 to TRBJ2-7; 7 nucleotides agree with TRBD2. The V gene's germline CDR1 is SGHTA and CDR2 FQGNSA. V gave up 1 base and J gave up 1 base; unmatched junction bases: 7. This CDR3 has 16 amino acids. The CDR3 spells CASSLVAGTLSYEQYF. CDR3 nucleotides: TGTGCCAGCAGCTTAGTAGCGGGCACCCTATCCTACGAGCAGTACTTC.

This clonotype turned up a few times. The gene calls are TRBV10-3 and TRBJ1-2, with unresolved D. The length of the CDR3 is 16 residues. Germline assignment: CDR1 ENHRY and CDR2 SYGVKD. Trimming shortened V by 0 bases and J by 4 bases, and 15 bases separated the two germline ends. For the CDR3, the DNA is TGTGCCATCAGTGAGTCCCTCATCGCGGGCCGCTATGGCTACACCTTC. Translating it yields CAISESLIAGRYGYTF.

This clonotype was seen only a few times. The chain combines TRBV20-1 with TRBJ2-5; 12 bases map to TRBD2. The CDR3 has 13 amino acids. Losses at the gene ends were 7 bases for V and 2 bases for J; bases not matched to a gene: 2. Germline CDR1 and CDR2: DFQATT and SNEGSKA (reference sequence). The CDR3 DNA reads as TGCAGTGGGACTAGCGGGGTACAAGAGACCCAGTACTTC. It yields the protein CSGTSGVQETQYF.

The gene calls are TRBV25-1 and TRBJ2-2; 9 bases align to TRBD1. Trimming removed 5 bases from V and 6 bases from J; junction bases left unmatched: 10. CDR1 MGHDK and CDR2 SYGVNS come from the germline V gene. The CDR3 runs to 16 residues. For the CDR3, the DNA is TGTGCCAGCAGTTCCCCTAATCACAGGGGGCCCGGGGAGCTGTTTTTT. The encoded protein is CASSSPNHRGPGELFF.

The rearrangement uses TRBV28 and TRBJ1-3; D unclear. V was shortened by 2 bases and J by 9 bases, with 11 bases between the two germline ends. The V gene's germline CDR1 is MDHEN and CDR2 SYDVKM. CDR3 length: 13 amino acids. In DNA, the CDR3 is TGTGCCAGCAGTTTAGGACGGGCTGGCACCATATATTTT. Its translation: CASSLGRAGTIYF.

Only a few counts were recorded for this clonotype. The genes are TRBV18 and TRBJ2-1; D not resolved. V dropped 5 bases and J dropped 10 bases, with 9 bases sitting between them. Per the germline V gene, CDR1 is KGHSH and CDR2 is LQKENI. This CDR3 is built from 11 residues. In nucleotides, the CDR3 is TGTGCCAGCTCAAGTACAGAAGAGCAGTTCTTC. This translates into CASSSTEEQFF.

This clonotype appeared a few times. V gene TRBV6-1 combines with J gene TRBJ2-1, with TRBD1 identical over 11 bases. The CDR3 length is 17 residues. The junction had 6 bases not matched to a gene; V was cut back by 3 bases and J by 2 bases. Germline CDR1 is MNHNS and CDR2 is SASEGT. CDR3 sequence: CASSDPGTGGAYNEQFF. CDR3 nucleotide sequence: TGTGCCAGCAGTGACCCCGGGACAGGGGGGGCCTACAATGAGCAGTTCTTC.

This clonotype was seen a few times. The chain recombines TRBV20-1 with TRBJ2-5; D is unresolved. Germline-derived CDR1 and CDR2 are DFQATT and SNEGSKA (reference sequence). The CDR3 runs 12 residues. V was shortened by 3 bases and J by 4 bases, with 9 bases between the two germline ends. CDR3 in amino acids: CSASIVRETQYF. CDR3 bases: TGCAGTGCTAGTATCGTCAGAGAGACCCAGTACTTC.

This clonotype occurred many times. The chain carries TRBV6-2 or TRBV6-3 and TRBJ1-1; D is perhaps TRBD1 (6 bases). Germline values: CDR1 MNHEY, CDR2 SVGEGT. The V end was cut by 4 bases, the J end by 4 bases, with 16 bases between. The CDR3 extends over 15 amino acids. For the CDR3, the DNA is TGTGCCAGCAGTTCTCAGGGGTACACGATCACTGAAGCTTTCTTT. Its translation is CASSSQGYTITEAFF.

This clonotype showed up just a few times. This chain joins TRBV20-1 and TRBJ2-1; 9 bases map to TRBD2. Germline CDR1 and CDR2: DFQATT and SNEGSKA (reference sequence). V was clipped by 0 bases and J by 5 bases; unmatched bases: 11. The CDR3 covers 17 residues. CDR3 sequence (DNA): TGCAGTGCTAGAGATGCGGCAACTAGCGGGCGGGACAATGAGCAGTTCTTC. Its protein product is CSARDAATSGRDNEQFF.

The chain couples TRBV7-6 to TRBJ2-2; D is uncertain. Trimming pared 5 bases from V and 5 bases from J, leaving 9 bases between. The germline CDR1 and CDR2 sequences are SGHVS and FNYEAQ. The CDR3 length is 13 residues. The CDR3 sequence: CASSRAKTGELFF. CDR3 sequence (DNA): TGTGCCAGCAGCCGGGCCAAGACCGGGGAGCTGTTTTTT.

This clonotype showed up just a few times. The CDR3 DNA reads TGTGCCAGCAGCCCTGGAAGGGGCTCCTCCTACGAGCAGTACTTC. Translated, it gives CASSPGRGSSYEQYF. The chain combines TRBV7-8 with TRBJ2-7, with D maybe TRBD1 (5 bases). With 5 bases removed from V and 0 bases from J, the gap between germline ends came to 14 bases. Germline V CDR1 and CDR2: SGHVS, FQNEAQ. The CDR3 totals 15 residues.

At least ten counts were recorded for this clonotype. This chain joins TRBV11-2 and TRBJ2-7; D call uncertain. The V gene lost 1 base and the J gene lost 2 bases, with 6 bases spanning the gap. This CDR3 has 13 amino acids. Germline V gene lookup returns CDR1 SGHAT and CDR2 FQNNGV. CDR3 amino acids: CASSLGLPYEQYF. For the CDR3, the DNA is TGTGCCAGCAGCTTAGGTCTCCCCTACGAGCAGTACTTC.

This clonotype has at least ten counts. The rearrangement uses TRBV12-3 or TRBV12-4 and TRBJ2-3, with D unresolved. The CDR3 length is 13 residues. The V gene lost 2 bases and the J gene lost 6 bases, with 9 bases spanning the gap. CDR3 protein: CASSLLSRDTQYF. For the CDR3, the DNA is TGTGCCAGCAGTTTATTATCGCGGGATACGCAGTATTTT.

This clonotype was counted at least ten times. This rearrangement joins TRBV4-3 to TRBJ2-7; D possibly corresponds to TRBD1 (5 bases). This CDR3 contains 15 residues. Germline CDR1 LGHNA, CDR2 YSLEER. V shed 0 bases and J shed 4 bases, with 13 bases lying between them. The CDR3 here is CASSQDGPGQYEQYF. For the CDR3, the DNA is TGCGCCAGCAGCCAAGACGGACCAGGGCAGTACGAGCAGTACTTC.